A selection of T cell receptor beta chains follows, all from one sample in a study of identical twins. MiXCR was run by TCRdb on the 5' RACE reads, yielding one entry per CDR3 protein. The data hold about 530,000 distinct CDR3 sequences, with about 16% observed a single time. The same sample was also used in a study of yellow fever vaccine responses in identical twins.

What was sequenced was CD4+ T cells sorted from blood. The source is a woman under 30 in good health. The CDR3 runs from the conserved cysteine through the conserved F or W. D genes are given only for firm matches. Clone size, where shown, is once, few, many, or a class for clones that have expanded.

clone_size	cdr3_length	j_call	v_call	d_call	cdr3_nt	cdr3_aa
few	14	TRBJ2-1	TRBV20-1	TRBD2	TGCAGTGCTAGTACTAGCGGGATAGTGCAGGAGCAGTTCTTC	CSASTSGIVQEQFF
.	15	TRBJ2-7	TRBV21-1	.	TGTGCCAGCAGTCTACCCGGGACAGGGGCGGACGAGCAGTACTTC	CASSLPGTGADEQYF
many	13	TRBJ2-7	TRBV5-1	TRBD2	TGCGCCAGCAGTCCGAGCGGGAGCTACGAGCAGTACTTC	CASSPSGSYEQYF
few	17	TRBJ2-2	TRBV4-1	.	TGCGCCAGCAGCCAGAGGGCGGGGCTGCCGAACACCGGGGAGCTGTTTTTT	CASSQRAGLPNTGELFF
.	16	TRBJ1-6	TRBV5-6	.	TGTGCCAGTAGTATAGTTCAGAAGGCCCTAAATTCACCCCTCCACTTT	CASSIVQKALNSPLHF
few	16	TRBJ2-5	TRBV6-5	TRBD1	TGTGCCAGCAGTTACTCGAGGGGACAGGGCCACGAGACCCAGTACTTC	CASSYSRGQGHETQYF
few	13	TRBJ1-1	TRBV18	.	TGTGCCAGCTCAGCGGAGCTTGGCACTGAAGCTTTCTTT	CASSAELGTEAFF
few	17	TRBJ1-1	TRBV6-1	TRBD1	TGTGCCAGCTTATCAGGACAGGGTATCGGATTGAGCACTGAAGCTTTCTTT	CASLSGQGIGLSTEAFF
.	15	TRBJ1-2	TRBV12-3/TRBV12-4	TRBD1	TGTGCCAGCAGTGACAGGGAAAGTTTGAACTATGGCTACACCTTC	CASSDRESLNYGYTF
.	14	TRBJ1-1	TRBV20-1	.	TGCAGTGCCCGTAGACAGGCTGGCGACACTGAAGCTTTCTTT	CSARRQAGDTEAFF
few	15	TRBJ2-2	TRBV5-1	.	TGCGCCAGCAGCTTGGTACTAGCCCTGGAGGGGGAGCTGTTTTTT	CASSLVLALEGELFF
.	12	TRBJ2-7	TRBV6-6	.	TGTGCCAGCAAGGGCGAATACTACGAGCAGTACTTC	CASKGEYYEQYF
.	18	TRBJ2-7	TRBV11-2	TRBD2	TGTGCCAGCAGCCTGAGGGGACTAGCGGGAGGGAACCACTACGAGCAGTACTTC	CASSLRGLAGGNHYEQYF
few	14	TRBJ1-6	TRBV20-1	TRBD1	TGCAGTGCTAGGGGACAGGGGGCTTATTCACCCCTCCACTTT	CSARGQGAYSPLHF
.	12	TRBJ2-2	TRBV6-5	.	TGTGCCACCTCGGGACCCGGGGATCGGCTGTTTTTT	CATSGPGDRLFF
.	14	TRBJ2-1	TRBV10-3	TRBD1	TGTGCCATCCGAACCGGGACAGAGGACAATGAGCAGTTCTTC	CAIRTGTEDNEQFF
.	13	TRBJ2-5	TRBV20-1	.	TGCAGTGCTCATTATAATTTCCAAGAGACCCAGTACTTC	CSAHYNFQETQYF
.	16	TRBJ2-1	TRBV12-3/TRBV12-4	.	TGTGCCAGCAGTTTATTGGTCATGAGCTCCTACAATGAGCAGTTCTTC	CASSLLVMSSYNEQFF
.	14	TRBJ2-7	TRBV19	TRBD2	TGTGCCAGTAGTCTTAGCGGGAGTTTTTACGAGCAGTACTTC	CASSLSGSFYEQYF
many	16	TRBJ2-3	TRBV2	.	TGTGCCAGCATGTTTGGTTTAGCGGAGGGGCGGAATACGCAGTATTTT	CASMFGLAEGRNTQYF
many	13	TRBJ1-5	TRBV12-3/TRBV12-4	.	TGTGCCAGCAGTTTCTCCCTTGTTCAGCCCCAGCATTTT	CASSFSLVQPQHF
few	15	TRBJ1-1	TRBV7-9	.	TGTGCCAGCAGTCCGCGTGGGGGGGCGGTCACTGAAGCTTTCTTT	CASSPRGGAVTEAFF
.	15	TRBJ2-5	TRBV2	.	TGTGCCAGCAGCTATACGACAGACCTACAGGAGACCCAGTACTTC	CASSYTTDLQETQYF
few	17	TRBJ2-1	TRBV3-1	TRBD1	TGTGCCAGCAGCCAAGAACCGACAGGGGCTACCTACAATGAGCAGTTCTTC	CASSQEPTGATYNEQFF
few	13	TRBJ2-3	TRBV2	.	TGTGCCAGCAGTGTTTGGGAGACAGATACGCAGTATTTT	CASSVWETDTQYF
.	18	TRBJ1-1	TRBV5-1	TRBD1	TGCGCCAGCAGCTTGGCCGGGACAGGAGTCCCCCGCGGTACTGAAGCTTTCTTT	CASSLAGTGVPRGTEAFF
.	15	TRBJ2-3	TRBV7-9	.	TGTGCCAGCAGCTCCCCCGCCGGGGACACAGATACGCAGTATTTT	CASSSPAGDTDTQYF
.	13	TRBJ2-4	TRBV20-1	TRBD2	TGCAGTGCTAAGACTAGCGGGAAAAACATTCAGTACTTC	CSAKTSGKNIQYF
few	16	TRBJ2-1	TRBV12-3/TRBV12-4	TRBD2	TGTGCCAGCAGTCCCAATCTAGCGGGGGCGCTTTATGAGCAGTTCTTC	CASSPNLAGALYEQFF
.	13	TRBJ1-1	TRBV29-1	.	TGCAGCGTTGTACCGGGGGTGGTTTCCGAAGCTTTCTTT	CSVVPGVVSEAFF